This T cell receptor beta chain was captured by sequencing in a study of blood T cell repertoires in COVID-19. Overall study: Sites across the United States, Italy and Spain contributed samples from acute and convalescent COVID-19. The cDNA or gDNA used as material had been derived from T cells, B-cell-depleted T cells, or PBMCs.

V lost 1 base and J lost 4; bases outside the gene matches: 2. The CDR3 totals 15 residues. Germline values: CDR1 SEHNR, CDR2 FQNEAQ (reference sequence). In the original workflow: Reference gene primers were amplified, and this amplification served to estimate nucleated cell counts. Clones were read by immunoSEQ multiplex PCR, and TCRdb kept only the in-frame ones, dropping some. V and J calls and clone size come straight from that table; D and trimming were deduced from the DNA. This sample has about 170,000 clones, with around 83% found just once. This TCR was sampled from a woman aged 65 to 85 who had recovered from COVID-19. Material for sequencing was peripheral blood. V gene TRBV7-9 combines with J gene TRBJ2-3; the match to TRBD2 covers 10 bases. CDR3 sequence (DNA): TGTGCCAGCAGCTTAGGGCTAGCGGGAGCAGATACGCAGTATTTT. Protein: CASSLGLAGADTQYF.